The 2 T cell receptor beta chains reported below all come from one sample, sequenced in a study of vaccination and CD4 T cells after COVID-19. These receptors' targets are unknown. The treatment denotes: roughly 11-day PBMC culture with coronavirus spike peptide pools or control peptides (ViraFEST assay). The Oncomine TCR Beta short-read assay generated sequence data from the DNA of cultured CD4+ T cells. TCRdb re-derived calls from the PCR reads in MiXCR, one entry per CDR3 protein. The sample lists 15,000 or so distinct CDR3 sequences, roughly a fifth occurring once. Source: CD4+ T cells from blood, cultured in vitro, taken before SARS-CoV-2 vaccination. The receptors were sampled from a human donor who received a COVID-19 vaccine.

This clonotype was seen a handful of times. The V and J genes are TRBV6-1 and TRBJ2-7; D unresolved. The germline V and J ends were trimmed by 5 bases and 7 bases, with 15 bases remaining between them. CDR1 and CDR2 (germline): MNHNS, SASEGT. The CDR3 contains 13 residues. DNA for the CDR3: TGTGCCAGCAGTACCGGGCCTGGGGTTGAGCAGTACTTC. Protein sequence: CASSTGPGVEQYF.

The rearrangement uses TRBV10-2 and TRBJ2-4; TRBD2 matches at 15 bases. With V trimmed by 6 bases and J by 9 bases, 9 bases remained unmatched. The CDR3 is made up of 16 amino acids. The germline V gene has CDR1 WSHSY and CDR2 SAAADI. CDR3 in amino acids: CASSGRGLAGGGIQYF. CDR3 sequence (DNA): TGCGCCAGCAGCGGAAGGGGACTAGCGGGGGGAGGCATTCAGTACTTC.